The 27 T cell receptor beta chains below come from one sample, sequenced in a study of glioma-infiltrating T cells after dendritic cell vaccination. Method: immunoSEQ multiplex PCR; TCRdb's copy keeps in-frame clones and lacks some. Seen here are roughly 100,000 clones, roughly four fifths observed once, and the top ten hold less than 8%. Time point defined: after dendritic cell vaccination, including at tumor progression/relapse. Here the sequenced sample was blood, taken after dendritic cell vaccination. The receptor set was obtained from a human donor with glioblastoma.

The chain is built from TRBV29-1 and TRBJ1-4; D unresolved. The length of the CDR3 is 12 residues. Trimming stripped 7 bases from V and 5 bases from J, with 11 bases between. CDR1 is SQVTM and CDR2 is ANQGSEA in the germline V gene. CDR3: CSGGISNEKLFF. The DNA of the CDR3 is TGCAGCGGAGGGATCTCAAATGAAAAACTGTTTTTT.

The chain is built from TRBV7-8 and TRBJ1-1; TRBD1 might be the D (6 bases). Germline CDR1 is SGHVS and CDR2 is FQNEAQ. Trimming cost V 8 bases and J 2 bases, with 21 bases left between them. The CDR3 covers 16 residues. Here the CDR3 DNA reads TGTGCCAGCTCGCTAAGAGCGGACAGAGAAAACACTGAAGCTTTCTTT. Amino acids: CASSLRADRENTEAFF. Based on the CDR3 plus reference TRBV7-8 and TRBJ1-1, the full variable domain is GAGVSQSPRYKVAKRGQDVALRCDPISGHVSLFWYQQALGQGPEFLTYFQNEAQLDKSGLPSDRFFAERPEGSVSTLKIQRTQQEDSAVYLCASSLRADRENTEAFFGQGTRLTVV.

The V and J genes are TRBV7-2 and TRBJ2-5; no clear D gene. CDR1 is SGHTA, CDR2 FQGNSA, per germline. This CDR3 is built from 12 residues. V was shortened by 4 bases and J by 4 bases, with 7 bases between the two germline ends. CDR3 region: CASSSTGETQYF. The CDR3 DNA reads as TGTGCCAGCAGCTCAACGGGAGAGACCCAGTACTTC.

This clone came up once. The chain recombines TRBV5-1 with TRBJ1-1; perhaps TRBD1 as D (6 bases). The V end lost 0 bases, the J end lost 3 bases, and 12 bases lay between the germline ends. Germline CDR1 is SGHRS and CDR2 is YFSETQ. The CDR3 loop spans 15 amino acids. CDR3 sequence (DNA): TGCGCCAGCAGCTTGGCGCCAGGGGCAGACACTGAAGCTTTCTTT. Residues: CASSLAPGADTEAFF.

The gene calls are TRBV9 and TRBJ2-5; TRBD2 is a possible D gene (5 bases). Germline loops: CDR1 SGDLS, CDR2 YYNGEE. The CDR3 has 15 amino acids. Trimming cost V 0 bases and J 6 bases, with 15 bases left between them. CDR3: CASSVGSGSGQTQYF. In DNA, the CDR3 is TGTGCCAGCAGCGTAGGTTCGGGATCCGGGCAGACCCAGTACTTC. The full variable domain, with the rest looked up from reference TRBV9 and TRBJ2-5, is DSGVTQTPKHLITATGQRVTLRCSPRSGDLSVYWYQQSLDQGLQFLIQYYNGEERAKGNILERFSAQQFPDLHSELNLSSLELGDSALYFCASSVGSGSGQTQYFGPGTRLLVL.

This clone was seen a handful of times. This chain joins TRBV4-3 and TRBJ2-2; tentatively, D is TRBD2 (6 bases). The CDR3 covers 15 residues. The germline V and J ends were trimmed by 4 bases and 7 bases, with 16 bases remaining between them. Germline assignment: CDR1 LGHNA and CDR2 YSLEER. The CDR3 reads CASSLSTRGGGELFF. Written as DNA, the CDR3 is TGCGCCAGCAGCCTAAGCACTAGGGGAGGCGGGGAGCTGTTTTTT.

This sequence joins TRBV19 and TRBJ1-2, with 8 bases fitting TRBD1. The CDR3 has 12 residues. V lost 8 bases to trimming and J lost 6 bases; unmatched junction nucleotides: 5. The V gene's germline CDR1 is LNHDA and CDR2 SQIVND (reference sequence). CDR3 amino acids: CASWTGRNGYTF. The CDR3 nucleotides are TGTGCCAGTTGGACAGGGAGGAATGGCTACACCTTC.

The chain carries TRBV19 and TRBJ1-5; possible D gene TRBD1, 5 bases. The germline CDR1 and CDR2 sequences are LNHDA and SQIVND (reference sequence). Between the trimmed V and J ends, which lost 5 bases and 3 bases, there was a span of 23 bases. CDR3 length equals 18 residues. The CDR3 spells CASSPARGGTFNNQPQHF. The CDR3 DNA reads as TGTGCCAGTAGTCCCGCTCGGGGGGGAACATTTAACAATCAGCCCCAGCATTTT.

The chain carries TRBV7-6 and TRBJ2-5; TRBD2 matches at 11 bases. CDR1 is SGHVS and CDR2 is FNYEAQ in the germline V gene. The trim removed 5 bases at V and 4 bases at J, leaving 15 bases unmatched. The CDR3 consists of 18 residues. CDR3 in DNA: TGTGCCAGCAGCCCTACCGGGACTAGCGGACGGACCAGAGAGACCCAGTACTTC. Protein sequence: CASSPTGTSGRTRETQYF.

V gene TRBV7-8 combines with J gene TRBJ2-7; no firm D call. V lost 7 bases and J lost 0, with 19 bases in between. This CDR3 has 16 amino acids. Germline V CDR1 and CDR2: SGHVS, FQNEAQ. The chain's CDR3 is CASNLSPGSASYEQYF. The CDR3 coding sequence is TGTGCCAGCAACTTGAGCCCCGGGTCGGCCTCCTACGAGCAGTACTTC.

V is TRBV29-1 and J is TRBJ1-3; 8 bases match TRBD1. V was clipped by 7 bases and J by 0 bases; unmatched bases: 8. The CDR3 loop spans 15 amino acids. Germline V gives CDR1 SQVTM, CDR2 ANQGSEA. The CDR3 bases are TGCAGCGCATGGACAGGGACTAACTCTGGAAACACCATATATTTT. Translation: CSAWTGTNSGNTIYF.

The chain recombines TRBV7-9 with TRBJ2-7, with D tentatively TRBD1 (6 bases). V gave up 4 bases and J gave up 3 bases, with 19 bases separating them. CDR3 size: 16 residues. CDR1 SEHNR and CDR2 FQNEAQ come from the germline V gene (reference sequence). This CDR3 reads CASSSFGNRDVYEQYF. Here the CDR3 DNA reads TGTGCCAGCAGCTCCTTCGGGAACAGGGACGTCTACGAGCAGTACTTC.

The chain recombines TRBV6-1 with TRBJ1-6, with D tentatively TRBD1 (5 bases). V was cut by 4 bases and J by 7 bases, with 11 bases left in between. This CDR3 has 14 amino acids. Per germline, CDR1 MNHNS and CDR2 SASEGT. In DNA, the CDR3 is TGTGCCAGCAGTGGGGGACGGGGGAATTCACCCCTCCACTTT. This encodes CASSGGRGNSPLHF.

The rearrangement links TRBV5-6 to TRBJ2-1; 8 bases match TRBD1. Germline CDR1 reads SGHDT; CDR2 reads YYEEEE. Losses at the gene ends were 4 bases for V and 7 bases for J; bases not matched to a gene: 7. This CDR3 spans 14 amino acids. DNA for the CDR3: TGTGCCAGCAGCATTGAGCAGGGGGCAAATGAGCAGTTCTTC. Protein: CASSIEQGANEQFF.

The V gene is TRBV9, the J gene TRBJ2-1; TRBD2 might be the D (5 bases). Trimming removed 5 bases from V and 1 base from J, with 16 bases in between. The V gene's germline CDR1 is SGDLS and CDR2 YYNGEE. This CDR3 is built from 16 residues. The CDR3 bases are TGTGCCAGCAGTACCGGGGTATCGATGTCCTACAATGAGCAGTTCTTC. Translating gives CASSTGVSMSYNEQFF.

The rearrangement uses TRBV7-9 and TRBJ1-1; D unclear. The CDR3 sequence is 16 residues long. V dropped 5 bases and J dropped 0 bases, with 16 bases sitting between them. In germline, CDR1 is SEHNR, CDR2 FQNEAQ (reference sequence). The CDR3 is CASSPPRGTMNTEAFF. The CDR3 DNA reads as TGTGCCAGCAGCCCCCCACGAGGCACCATGAACACTGAAGCTTTCTTT.

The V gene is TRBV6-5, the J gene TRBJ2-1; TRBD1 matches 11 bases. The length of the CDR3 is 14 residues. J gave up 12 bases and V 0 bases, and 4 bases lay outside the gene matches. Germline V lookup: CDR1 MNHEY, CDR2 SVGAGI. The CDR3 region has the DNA TGTGCCAGCAGTTACTCGGACAGGGGGCAGGTGCAGTTCTTC. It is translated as CASSYSDRGQVQFF.

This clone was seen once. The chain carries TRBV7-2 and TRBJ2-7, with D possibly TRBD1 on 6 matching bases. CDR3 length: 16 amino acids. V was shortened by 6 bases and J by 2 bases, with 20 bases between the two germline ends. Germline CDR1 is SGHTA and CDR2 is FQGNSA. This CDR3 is CASSLTGPVPTYEQYF. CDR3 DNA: TGTGCCAGCAGTTTAACAGGGCCGGTTCCCACCTACGAGCAGTACTTC.

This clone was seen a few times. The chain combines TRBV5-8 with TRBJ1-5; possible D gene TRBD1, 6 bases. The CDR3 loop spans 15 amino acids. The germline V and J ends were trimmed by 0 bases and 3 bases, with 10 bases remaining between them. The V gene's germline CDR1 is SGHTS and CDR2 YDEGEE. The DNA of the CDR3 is TGTGCCAGCAGCTTGGGAGGACAGTACAATCAGCCCCAGCATTTT. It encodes CASSLGGQYNQPQHF.

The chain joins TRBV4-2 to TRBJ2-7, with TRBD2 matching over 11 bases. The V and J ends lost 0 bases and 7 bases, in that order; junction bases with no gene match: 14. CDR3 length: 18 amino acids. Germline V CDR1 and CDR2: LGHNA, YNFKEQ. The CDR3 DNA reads TGTGCCAGCAGCCAAGATTCGGCTAGCGGGGGGCCATTGGGAGAGCAGTACTTC. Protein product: CASSQDSASGGPLGEQYF.

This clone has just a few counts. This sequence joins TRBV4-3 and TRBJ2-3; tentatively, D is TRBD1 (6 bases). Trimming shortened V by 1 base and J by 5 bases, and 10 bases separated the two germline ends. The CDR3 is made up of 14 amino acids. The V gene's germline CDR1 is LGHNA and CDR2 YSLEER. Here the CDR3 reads CASSQGPGVDTQYF. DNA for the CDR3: TGCGCCAGCAGCCAAGGCCCAGGGGTAGATACGCAGTATTTT.

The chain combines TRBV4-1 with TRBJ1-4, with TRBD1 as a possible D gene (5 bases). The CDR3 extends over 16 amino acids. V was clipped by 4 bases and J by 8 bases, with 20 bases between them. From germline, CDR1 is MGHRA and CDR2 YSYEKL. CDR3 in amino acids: CASSPLSGQGLEKLFF. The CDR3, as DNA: TGCGCCAGCAGCCCCTTAAGTGGCCAGGGCCTCGAAAAACTGTTTTTT.

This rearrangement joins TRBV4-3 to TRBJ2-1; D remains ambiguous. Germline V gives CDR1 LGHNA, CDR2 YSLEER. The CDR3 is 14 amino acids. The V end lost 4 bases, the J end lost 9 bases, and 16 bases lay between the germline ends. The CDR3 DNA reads TGCGCCAGCAGCCCGACTGCGTGGCGCGCTGAGCAGTTCTTC. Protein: CASSPTAWRAEQFF.

CDR3 in DNA: TGTGCCAGCAGTGGCGGACAGGGGGTTAATGGCTACACCTTC. Residues: CASSGGQGVNGYTF. This sequence joins TRBV6-6 and TRBJ1-2; 10 bases map to TRBD1. Germline CDR1 and CDR2: MNHNY and SVGAGI (reference sequence). V was clipped by 5 bases and J by 6 bases; unmatched bases: 6. The CDR3 is 14 amino acids.

The CDR3 DNA follows: TGTGCCAGTAGGGGACAGCCCCACGAGCAGTACTTC. Protein: CASRGQPHEQYF. The J gene is TRBJ2-7, the V gene TRBV19; 7 nucleotides line up with TRBD1. J gave up 5 bases and V 6 bases, and 4 bases lay outside the gene matches. In germline, CDR1 is LNHDA, CDR2 SQIVND (reference sequence). The CDR3 is made up of 12 amino acids.

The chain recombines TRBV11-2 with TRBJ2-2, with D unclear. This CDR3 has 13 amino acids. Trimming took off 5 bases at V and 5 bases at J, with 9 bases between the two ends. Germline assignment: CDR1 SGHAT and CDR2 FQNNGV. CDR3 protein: CASSPTITGELFF. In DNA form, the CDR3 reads TGTGCCAGCAGCCCGACAATAACCGGGGAGCTGTTTTTT.

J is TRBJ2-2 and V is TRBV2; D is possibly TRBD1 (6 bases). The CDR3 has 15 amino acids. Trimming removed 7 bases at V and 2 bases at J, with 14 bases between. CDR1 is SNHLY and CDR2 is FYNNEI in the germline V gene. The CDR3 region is CASTLDRPNTGELFF. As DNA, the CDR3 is TGTGCCAGCACTCTAGACAGGCCAAACACCGGGGAGCTGTTTTTT.